This entry lists 20 T cell receptor beta chains sequenced from one sample in a study of blood T cell repertoires in COVID-19. Profiled with immunoSEQ multiplex PCR; TCRdb holds only in-frame clones, not every one. The table shows under 300,000 clones, with about 88% occurring only once. Sequences were obtained from peripheral blood. The receptor source for this set is a woman between 65 and 79 years old with active or convalescent COVID-19.

The chain links TRBV2 to TRBJ2-5; 7 nucleotides align to TRBD1. CDR3 length: 14 amino acids. J lost 4 bases, V lost 6 bases, and 8 bases had no gene match. The germline gives CDR1 SNHLY, CDR2 FYNNEI. CDR3 DNA: TGTGCCAGCAGCCCCGACAGGGTCCGAGAGACCCAGTACTTC. Translated, it gives CASSPDRVRETQYF.

The table lists this clone with a few counts. V is TRBV2 and J is TRBJ1-2; 8 nucleotides align to TRBD1. The junction had 9 bases not matched to a gene; V was cut back by 8 bases and J by 4 bases. CDR3 length equals 14 residues. CDR1 is SNHLY and CDR2 is FYNNEI in the germline V gene. CDR3 residues: CASLKQGGPYGYTF. CDR3 coding DNA: TGTGCCAGCCTGAAACAGGGGGGACCCTATGGCTACACCTTC.

The CDR3 coding sequence is TGTGCCAGCAGTTCAGGGGTTTCGACTAATGAAAAACTGTTTTTT. Translating it yields CASSSGVSTNEKLFF. This chain links TRBV6-5 with TRBJ1-4, with a weak D call TRBD1 (6 bases). The CDR3 spans 15 residues. The germline gives CDR1 MNHEY, CDR2 SVGAGI. The V gene lost 4 bases and the J gene lost 2 bases, with 11 bases spanning the gap.

This chain joins TRBV7-9 and TRBJ1-2; D gene ambiguous. V gave up 5 bases and J gave up 7 bases, with 14 bases separating them. CDR3 length: 13 residues. The germline CDR1 and CDR2 sequences are SEHNR and FQNEAQ (reference sequence). The DNA for the CDR3 is TGTGCCAGCAGCCCAATCTCCTATGGTGGCTACACCTTC. Translation: CASSPISYGGYTF.

This clone was recorded only once. This sequence joins TRBV19 and TRBJ2-2; no clear D gene. The V gene's germline CDR1 is LNHDA and CDR2 SQIVND (reference sequence). This CDR3 has 13 amino acids. Trimming cost V 2 bases and J 4 bases, with 5 bases left between them. CDR3 in DNA: TGTGCCAGTAGTATAAGCTTCACCGGGGAGCTGTTTTTT. It codes for CASSISFTGELFF.

The chain is built from TRBV5-4 and TRBJ2-3; D is undetermined. Germline CDR1 reads SGHNT; CDR2 reads YYREEE (reference sequence). The CDR3 totals 13 residues. V lost 5 bases, J lost 5 bases, and 12 bases lay in between. CDR3 sequence reads: CASSQSSIDTQYF. CDR3 bases: TGTGCCAGCAGTCAAAGCTCAATAGATACGCAGTATTTT. Variable domain in full (rest from reference TRBV5-4 and TRBJ2-3): ETGVTQSPTHLIKTRGQQVTLRCSSQSGHNTVSWYQQALGQGPQFIFQYYREEENGRGNFPPRFSGLQFPNYSSELNVNALELDDSALYLCASSQSSIDTQYFGPGTRLTVL.

The rearrangement links TRBV6-2 or TRBV6-3 to TRBJ1-5; 9 bases are shared with TRBD1. CDR3 length equals 14 residues. The V gene end was trimmed by 5 bases and the J gene end by 9 bases; junction bases not matched to a gene: 8. The germline gives CDR1 MNHEY, CDR2 SVGEGT. The CDR3: CASSEGQGIWPQHF. In DNA form, the CDR3 reads TGTGCCAGCAGTGAGGGACAGGGTATTTGGCCCCAGCATTTT.

This chain connects TRBV4-3 to TRBJ1-6, with D perhaps matching TRBD1 (6 bases). V was trimmed by 3 bases and J by 0 bases, leaving 9 bases between them. This CDR3 is 16 amino acids long. The germline V gene encodes CDR1 LGHNA and CDR2 YSLEER. CDR3 sequence reads: CASSQQGSSYNSPLHF. DNA of the CDR3: TGCGCCAGCAGCCAGCAGGGGAGCTCCTATAATTCACCCCTCCACTTT.

This clone came up once. The chain employs TRBV24-1 and TRBJ2-1; D is undetermined. Germline V CDR1 and CDR2: KGHDR, SFDVKD. V lost 9 bases, J lost 7 bases, and 18 bases lay in between. The CDR3 spans 14 residues. The CDR3 reads CATGRTSPGNEQFF. The CDR3, as DNA: TGTGCCACCGGTCGTACTTCCCCCGGGAATGAGCAGTTCTTC.

V gene TRBV6-2 or TRBV6-3 combines with J gene TRBJ2-5, with a tentative D call TRBD2 (5 bases). The CDR3 runs to 15 residues. V was clipped by 4 bases and J by 3 bases, with 15 bases between them. Germline V lookup: CDR1 MNHEY, CDR2 SVGEGT. The CDR3 is CASSFIRGPEETQYF. The DNA of the CDR3 is TGTGCCAGCAGTTTCATCCGAGGGCCAGAAGAGACCCAGTACTTC.

V usage is TRBV7-8 and J usage is TRBJ1-4; TRBD1 aligns across 7 bases. CDR1 and CDR2 from the germline V gene are SGHVS and FQNEAQ. Unmatched junction bases numbered 11, after V lost 5 bases and J lost 5 bases. The CDR3 spans 16 residues. The CDR3 DNA is TGTGCCAGCAGCCTCAGGACAGGACTAAGGAATGAAAAACTGTTTTTT. This gives the protein CASSLRTGLRNEKLFF.

The rearrangement joins TRBV18 to TRBJ1-1; D unclear. The germline V gene has CDR1 KGHSH and CDR2 LQKENI. The CDR3 sequence is 14 residues long. With 3 bases removed from V and 4 bases from J, the gap between germline ends came to 12 bases. The CDR3 loop reads CASSPRGQSTEAFF. DNA for the CDR3: TGTGCCAGCTCACCGCGGGGTCAGTCCACTGAAGCTTTCTTT.

The chain uses TRBV19 and TRBJ2-7; TRBD1 matches at 8 bases. V lost 3 bases to trimming and J lost 3 bases; unmatched junction nucleotides: 7. The CDR3 consists of 15 residues. Germline V CDR1 and CDR2: LNHDA, SQIVND (reference sequence). The DNA for the CDR3 is TGTGCCAGTAGTATTTCCGGACAGGGACTCTACGAGCAGTACTTC. This gives the protein CASSISGQGLYEQYF. The full variable domain, its missing parts supplied by reference TRBV19 and TRBJ2-7, is DGGITQSPKYLFRKEGQNVTLSCEQNLNHDAMYWYRQDPGQGLRLIYYSQIVNDFQKGDIAEGYSVSREKKESFPLTVTSAQKNPTAFYLCASSISGQGLYEQYFGPGTRLTVT.

This rearrangement joins TRBV24-1 to TRBJ2-5, with 7 bases fitting TRBD1. The CDR3 loop spans 13 amino acids. V lost 6 bases to trimming and J lost 3 bases; unmatched junction nucleotides: 3. CDR1 KGHDR and CDR2 SFDVKD come from the germline V gene. The CDR3 is CATSRQGEETQYF. The CDR3 nucleotides are TGTGCCACCAGTAGGCAGGGGGAAGAGACCCAGTACTTC.

The gene calls are TRBV10-3 and TRBJ1-2; a possible D gene is TRBD1 (5 bases). Germline assignment: CDR1 ENHRY and CDR2 SYGVKD. CDR3 length: 14 residues. Deletions cut 7 bases from V and 0 bases from J, with 12 bases between. The CDR3, as DNA: TGTGCCATCAATATAGGGGAAGCTAACTATGGCTACACCTTC. Its protein product is CAINIGEANYGYTF.

The count of this clone is one. The gene calls are TRBV15 and TRBJ1-5; possibly TRBD1 for D (5 bases). Germline V lookup: CDR1 LNHNV, CDR2 YYDKDF (reference sequence). Trimming cost V 3 bases and J 7 bases, with 16 bases left between them. The CDR3 contains 15 residues. In nucleotides, the CDR3 is TGTGCCACCAGCAGGTCTACAGGTTCCGTCCAGCCCCAGCATTTT. As protein: CATSRSTGSVQPQHF.

J is TRBJ1-1 and V is TRBV20-1; D remains ambiguous. The CDR3 is 10 residues long. Trimming left V 6 bases short and J 4 bases short, with 6 bases between. Germline-derived CDR1 and CDR2 are DFQATT and SNEGSKA (reference sequence). CDR3 nucleotides: TGCAGTGCCGAGAGCACTGAAGCTTTCTTT. Translated: CSAESTEAFF.

The chain joins TRBV5-6 to TRBJ1-1; D uncertain. V shed 3 bases and J shed 4 bases, with 19 bases lying between them. Looked up from germline, CDR1 is SGHDT and CDR2 is YYEEEE. This CDR3 is built from 16 residues. This chain's CDR3 is CASSSLRRPSGTEAFF. The CDR3, as DNA: TGTGCCAGCAGCTCCCTGAGGCGGCCCTCGGGCACTGAAGCTTTCTTT. The entire variable domain, with the rest obtained from reference TRBV5-6 and TRBJ1-1, is as follows: DAGVTQSPTHLIKTRGQQVTLRCSPKSGHDTVSWYQQALGQGPQFIFQYYEEEERQRGNFPDRFSGHQFPNYSSELNVNALLLGDSALYLCASSSLRRPSGTEAFFGQGTRLTVV.

This clone has only a few counts. The CDR3 is CASSVGSLGSSYEQYF. The CDR3 nucleotides are TGTGCCAGCAGCGTAGGATCTCTTGGCAGCTCCTACGAGCAGTACTTC. This rearrangement joins TRBV9 to TRBJ2-7, with D unresolved. The V gene lost 0 bases and the J gene lost 0 bases, with 13 bases spanning the gap. CDR3 length: 16 residues. The germline CDR1 and CDR2 sequences are SGDLS and YYNGEE.

This sequence joins TRBV6-5 and TRBJ2-1, with TRBD2 matching 7 bases. In germline, CDR1 is MNHEY, CDR2 SVGAGI. This CDR3 comprises 13 residues. J was trimmed by 8 bases and V by 5 bases; bases with no gene match: 6. Here the CDR3 DNA reads TGTGCCAGCAGTCCCCGGGGGAGGGATGAGCAGTTCTTC. It is translated as CASSPRGRDEQFF.